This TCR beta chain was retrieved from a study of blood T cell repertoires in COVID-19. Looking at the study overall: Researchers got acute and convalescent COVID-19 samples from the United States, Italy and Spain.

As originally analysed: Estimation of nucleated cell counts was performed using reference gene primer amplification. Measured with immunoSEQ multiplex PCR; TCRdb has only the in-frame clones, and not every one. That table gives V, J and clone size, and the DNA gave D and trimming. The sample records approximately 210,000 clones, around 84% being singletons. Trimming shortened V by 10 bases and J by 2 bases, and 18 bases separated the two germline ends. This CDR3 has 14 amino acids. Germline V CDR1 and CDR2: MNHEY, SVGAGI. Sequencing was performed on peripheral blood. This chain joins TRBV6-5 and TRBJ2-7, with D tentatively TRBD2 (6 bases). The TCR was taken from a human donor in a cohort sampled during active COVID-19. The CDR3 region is CATQGGLAAYEQYF. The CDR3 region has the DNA TGTGCCACCCAAGGAGGGTTGGCCGCCTACGAGCAGTACTTC.